One T cell receptor beta chain is described in this entry. The data originate from a study of shared clonotypes between healthy human individuals. V lost 3 bases, J lost 6 bases, and 9 bases stayed unmatched. The CDR3 runs to 16 residues. Looked up from germline, CDR1 is LNHDA and CDR2 is SQIVND (reference sequence). Original handling: ImmunoSEQ junction-only sequences lacked quality scores, so their filtering differed. Clones were read by immunoSEQ multiplex PCR, and TCRdb kept only the in-frame ones, dropping some. V, J and clone size reflect that table, while D and trimming were determined from the DNA. The sample includes over a million clones, approximately 72% of them seen just once.

This TCR was recovered from a man between 18 and 35 years old in good health. Sequencing used memory CD4+ T cells sorted from blood. As for subset: CD45RA-negative fraction. The chain couples TRBV19 to TRBJ2-7; 12 bases fit TRBD2. In DNA, the CDR3 is TGTGCCAGTAGTATCGACCTAGCGGGAGGGCCCCGCGAGCAGTACTTC. Its protein product is CASSIDLAGGPREQYF.